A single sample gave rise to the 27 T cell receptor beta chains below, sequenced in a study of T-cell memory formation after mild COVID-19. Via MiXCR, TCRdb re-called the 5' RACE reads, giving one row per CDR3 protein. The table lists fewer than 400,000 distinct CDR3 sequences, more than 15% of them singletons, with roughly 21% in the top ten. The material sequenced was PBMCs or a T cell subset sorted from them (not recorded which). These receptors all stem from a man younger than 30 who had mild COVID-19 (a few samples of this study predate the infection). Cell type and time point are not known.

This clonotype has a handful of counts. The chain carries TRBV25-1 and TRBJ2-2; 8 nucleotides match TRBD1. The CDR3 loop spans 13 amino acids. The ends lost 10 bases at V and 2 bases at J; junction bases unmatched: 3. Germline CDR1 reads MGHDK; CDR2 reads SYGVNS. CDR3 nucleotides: TGTGCCAACACAGGGGGAAACACCGGGGAGCTGTTTTTT. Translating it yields CANTGGNTGELFF.

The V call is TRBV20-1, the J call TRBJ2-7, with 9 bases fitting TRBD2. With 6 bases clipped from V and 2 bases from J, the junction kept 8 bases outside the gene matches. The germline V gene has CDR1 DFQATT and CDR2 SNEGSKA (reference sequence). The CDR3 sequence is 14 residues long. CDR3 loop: CSATGLAIAYEQYF. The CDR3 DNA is TGCAGTGCGACCGGACTAGCGATCGCCTACGAGCAGTACTTC.

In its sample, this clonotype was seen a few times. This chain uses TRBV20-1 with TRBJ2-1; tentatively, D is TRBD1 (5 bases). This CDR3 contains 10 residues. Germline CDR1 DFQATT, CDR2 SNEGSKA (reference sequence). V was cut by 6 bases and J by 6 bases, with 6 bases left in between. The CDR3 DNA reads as TGCAGTGCGACAGCCAATGAGCAGTTCTTC. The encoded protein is CSATANEQFF.

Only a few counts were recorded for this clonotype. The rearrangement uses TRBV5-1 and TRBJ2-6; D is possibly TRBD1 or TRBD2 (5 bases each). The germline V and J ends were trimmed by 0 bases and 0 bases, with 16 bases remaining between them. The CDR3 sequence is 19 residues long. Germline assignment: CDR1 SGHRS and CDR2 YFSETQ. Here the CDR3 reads CASSLAVGDLTSGANVLTF. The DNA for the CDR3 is TGCGCCAGCAGCTTGGCAGTTGGGGACCTTACCTCTGGGGCCAACGTCCTGACTTTC.

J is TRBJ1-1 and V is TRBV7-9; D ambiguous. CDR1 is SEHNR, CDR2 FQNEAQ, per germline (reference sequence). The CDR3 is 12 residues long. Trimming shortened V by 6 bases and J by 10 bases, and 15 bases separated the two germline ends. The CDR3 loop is CASSIDPRGAFF. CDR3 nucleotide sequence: TGTGCCAGCAGTATAGACCCGCGGGGAGCTTTCTTT.

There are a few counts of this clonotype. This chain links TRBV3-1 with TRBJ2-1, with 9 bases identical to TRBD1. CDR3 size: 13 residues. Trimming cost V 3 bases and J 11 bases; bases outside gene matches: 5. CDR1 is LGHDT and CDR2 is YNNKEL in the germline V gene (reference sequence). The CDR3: CASSQIGTGQQFF. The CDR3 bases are TGTGCCAGCAGCCAGATAGGGACAGGGCAGCAGTTCTTC.

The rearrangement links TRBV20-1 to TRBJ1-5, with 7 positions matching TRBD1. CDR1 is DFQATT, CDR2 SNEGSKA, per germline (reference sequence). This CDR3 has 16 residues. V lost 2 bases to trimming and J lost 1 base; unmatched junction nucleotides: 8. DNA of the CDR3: TGCAGTGCTAGAATCAGGGGGAGGACAAGCAATCAGCCCCAGCATTTT. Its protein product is CSARIRGRTSNQPQHF.

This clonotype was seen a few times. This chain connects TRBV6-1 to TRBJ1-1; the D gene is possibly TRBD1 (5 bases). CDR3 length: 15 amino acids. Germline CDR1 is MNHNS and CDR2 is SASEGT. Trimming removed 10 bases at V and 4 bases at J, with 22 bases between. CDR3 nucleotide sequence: TGTGCCACCTTCCCCGGGGCGGACGGCGCCACTGAAGCTTTCTTT. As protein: CATFPGADGATEAFF.

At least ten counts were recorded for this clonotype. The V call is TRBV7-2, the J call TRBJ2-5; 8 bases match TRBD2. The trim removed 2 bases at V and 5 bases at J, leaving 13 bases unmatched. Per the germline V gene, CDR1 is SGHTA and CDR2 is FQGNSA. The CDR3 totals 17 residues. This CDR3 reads CASSLRRGAAARETQYF. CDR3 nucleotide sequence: TGTGCCAGCAGCTTAAGGCGGGGGGCCGCGGCTCGCGAGACCCAGTACTTC.

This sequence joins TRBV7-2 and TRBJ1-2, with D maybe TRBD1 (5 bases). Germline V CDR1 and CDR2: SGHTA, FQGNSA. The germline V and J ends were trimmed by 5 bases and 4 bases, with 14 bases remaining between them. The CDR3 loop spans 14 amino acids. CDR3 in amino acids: CASSLSGTAYGYTF. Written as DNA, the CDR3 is TGTGCCAGCAGCCTTTCCGGGACGGCCTATGGCTACACCTTC.

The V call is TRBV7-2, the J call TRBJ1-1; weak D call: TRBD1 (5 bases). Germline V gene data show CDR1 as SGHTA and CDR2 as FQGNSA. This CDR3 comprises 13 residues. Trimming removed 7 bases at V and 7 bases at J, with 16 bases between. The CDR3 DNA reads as TGTGCCAGCAAGTTCCGCCGGGGGAATGAAGCTTTCTTT. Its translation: CASKFRRGNEAFF.

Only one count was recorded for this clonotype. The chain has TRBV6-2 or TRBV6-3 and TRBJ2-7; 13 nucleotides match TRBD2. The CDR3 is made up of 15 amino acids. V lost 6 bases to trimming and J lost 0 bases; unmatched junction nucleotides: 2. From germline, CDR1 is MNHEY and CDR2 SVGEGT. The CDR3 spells CASRLAGGTSYEQYF. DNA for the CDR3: TGTGCCAGCAGACTAGCGGGGGGGACCTCCTACGAGCAGTACTTC.

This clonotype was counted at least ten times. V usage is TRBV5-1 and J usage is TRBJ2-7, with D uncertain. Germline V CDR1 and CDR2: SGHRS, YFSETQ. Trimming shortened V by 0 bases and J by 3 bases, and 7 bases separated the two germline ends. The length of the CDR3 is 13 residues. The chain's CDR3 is CASSLAPGYEQYV. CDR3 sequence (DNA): TGCGCCAGCAGCTTGGCTCCAGGCTACGAGCAGTACGTC.

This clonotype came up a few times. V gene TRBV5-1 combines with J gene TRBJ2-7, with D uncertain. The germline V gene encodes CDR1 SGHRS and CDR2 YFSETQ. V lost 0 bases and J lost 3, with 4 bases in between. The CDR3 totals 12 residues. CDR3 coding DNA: TGCGCCAGCAGCTTGGACCTCTACGAGCAGTACTTC. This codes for CASSLDLYEQYF.

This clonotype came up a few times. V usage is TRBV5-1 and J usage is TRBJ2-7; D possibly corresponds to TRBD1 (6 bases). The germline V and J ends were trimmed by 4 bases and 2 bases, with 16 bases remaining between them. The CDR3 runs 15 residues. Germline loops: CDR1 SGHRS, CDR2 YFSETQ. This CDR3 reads CASSEQGPETYEQYF. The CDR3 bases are TGCGCCAGCAGCGAACAGGGCCCGGAAACCTACGAGCAGTACTTC.

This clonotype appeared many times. CDR3 sequence reads: CASSWHQRGGQTLAQYF. CDR3 DNA: TGCGCCAGCAGCTGGCATCAGCGGGGGGGCCAGACCTTGGCGCAGTATTTT. This sequence joins TRBV5-1 and TRBJ2-3; 10 nucleotides match TRBD2. Looked up from germline, CDR1 is SGHRS and CDR2 is YFSETQ. With V trimmed by 3 bases and J by 10 bases, 17 bases remained unmatched. The CDR3 totals 17 residues.

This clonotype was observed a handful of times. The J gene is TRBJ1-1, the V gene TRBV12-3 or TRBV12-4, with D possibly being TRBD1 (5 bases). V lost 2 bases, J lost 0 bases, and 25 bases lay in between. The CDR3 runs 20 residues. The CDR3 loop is CASSLLPPGRASTMNTEAFF. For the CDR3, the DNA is TGTGCCAGCAGTTTACTGCCGCCCGGCAGGGCGAGTACGATGAACACTGAAGCTTTCTTT.

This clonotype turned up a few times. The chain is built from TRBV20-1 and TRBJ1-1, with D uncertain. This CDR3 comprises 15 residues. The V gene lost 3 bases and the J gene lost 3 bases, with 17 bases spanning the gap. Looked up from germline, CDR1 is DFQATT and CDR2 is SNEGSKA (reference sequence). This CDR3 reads CSASTRTGRYTEAFF. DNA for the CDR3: TGCAGTGCTAGTACCAGGACCGGGAGGTACACTGAAGCTTTCTTT.

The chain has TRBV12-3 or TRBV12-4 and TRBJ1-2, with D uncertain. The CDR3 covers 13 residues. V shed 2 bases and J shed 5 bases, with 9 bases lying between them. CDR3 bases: TGTGCCAGCAGTTTACCCACCAAATATGGCTACACCTTC. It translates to CASSLPTKYGYTF.

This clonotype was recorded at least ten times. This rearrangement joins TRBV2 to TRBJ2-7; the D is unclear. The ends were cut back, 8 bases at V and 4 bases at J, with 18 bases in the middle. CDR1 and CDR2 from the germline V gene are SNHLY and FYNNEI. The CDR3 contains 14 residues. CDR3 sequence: CASRQAIVLYEQYV. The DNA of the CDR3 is TGTGCCAGCCGCCAGGCCATCGTTCTTTACGAGCAGTACGTC.

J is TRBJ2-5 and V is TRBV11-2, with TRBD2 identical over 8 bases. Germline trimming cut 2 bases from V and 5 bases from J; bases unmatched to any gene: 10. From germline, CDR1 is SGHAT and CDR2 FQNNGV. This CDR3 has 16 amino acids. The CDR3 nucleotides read TGTGCCAGCAGCTTAAAGTTGGCGGGGGGCGTGGAGACCCAGTACTTC. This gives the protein CASSLKLAGGVETQYF.

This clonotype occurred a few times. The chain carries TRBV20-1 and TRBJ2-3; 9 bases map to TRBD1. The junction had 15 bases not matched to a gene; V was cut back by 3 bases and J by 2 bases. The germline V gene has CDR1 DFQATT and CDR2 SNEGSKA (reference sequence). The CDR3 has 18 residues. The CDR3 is CSASLMLPGQGATDTQYF. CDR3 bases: TGCAGTGCTAGCCTCATGCTTCCGGGACAGGGAGCCACAGATACGCAGTATTTT.

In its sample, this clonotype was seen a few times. CDR3 DNA sequence: TGCGCCAGCAGAATTGGGACTAGCGGGGGGCTAGATACGCAGTATTTT. This encodes CASRIGTSGGLDTQYF. V gene TRBV5-1 combines with J gene TRBJ2-3; the match to TRBD2 covers 15 bases. V gave up 5 bases and J gave up 5 bases; unmatched junction bases: 6. Looked up from germline, CDR1 is SGHRS and CDR2 is YFSETQ. CDR3 length: 16 residues.

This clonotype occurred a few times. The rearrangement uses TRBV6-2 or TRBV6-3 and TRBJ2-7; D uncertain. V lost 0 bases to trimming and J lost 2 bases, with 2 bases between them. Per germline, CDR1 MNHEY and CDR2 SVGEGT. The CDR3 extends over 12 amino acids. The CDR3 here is CASSYSAYEQYV. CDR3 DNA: TGTGCCAGCAGTTACTCCGCCTACGAGCAGTACGTC.

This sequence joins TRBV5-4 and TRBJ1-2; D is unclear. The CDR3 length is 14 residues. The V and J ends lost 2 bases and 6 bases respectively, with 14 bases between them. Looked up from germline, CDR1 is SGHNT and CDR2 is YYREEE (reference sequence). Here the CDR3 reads CASSFMGVTNGYTF. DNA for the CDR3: TGTGCCAGCAGCTTTATGGGCGTGACTAATGGCTACACCTTC.

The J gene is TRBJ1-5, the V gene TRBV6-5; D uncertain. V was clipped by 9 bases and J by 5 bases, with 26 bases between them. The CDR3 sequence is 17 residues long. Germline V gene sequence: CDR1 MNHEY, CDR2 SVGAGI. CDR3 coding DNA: TGTGCCAGTATTGACTTGTGGGAATCCACGGAAGATCAGCCCCAGCATTTT. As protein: CASIDLWESTEDQPQHF.

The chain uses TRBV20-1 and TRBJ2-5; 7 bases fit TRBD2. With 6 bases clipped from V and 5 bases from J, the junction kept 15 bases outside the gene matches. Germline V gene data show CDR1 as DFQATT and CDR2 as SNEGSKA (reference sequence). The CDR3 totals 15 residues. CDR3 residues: CSARRAAGVGETQYF. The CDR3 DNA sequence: TGCAGTGCCCGGAGGGCGGCGGGGGTAGGGGAGACCCAGTACTTC.